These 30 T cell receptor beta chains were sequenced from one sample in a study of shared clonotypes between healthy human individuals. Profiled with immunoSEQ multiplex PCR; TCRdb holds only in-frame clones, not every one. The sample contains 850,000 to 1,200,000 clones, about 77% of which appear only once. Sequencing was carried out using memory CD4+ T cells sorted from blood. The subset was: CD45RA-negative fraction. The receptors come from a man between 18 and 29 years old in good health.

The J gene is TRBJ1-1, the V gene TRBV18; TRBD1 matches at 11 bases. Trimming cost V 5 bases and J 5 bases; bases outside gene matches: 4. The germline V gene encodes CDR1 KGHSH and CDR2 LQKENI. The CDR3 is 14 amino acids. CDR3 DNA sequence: TGTGCCAGCTCAGGACAGGGGGCTGGGACTGAAGCTTTCTTT. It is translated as CASSGQGAGTEAFF.

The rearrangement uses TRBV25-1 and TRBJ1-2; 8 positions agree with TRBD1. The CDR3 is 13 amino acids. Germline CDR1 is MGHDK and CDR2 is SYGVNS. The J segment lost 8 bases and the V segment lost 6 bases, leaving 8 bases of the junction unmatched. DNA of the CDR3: TGTGCCAGCAGATCGGACAGGGTTAAAGGCTACACCTTC. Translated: CASRSDRVKGYTF.

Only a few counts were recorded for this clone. CDR3 DNA: TGCGCCAGCAGCTTTACTAGTTATTCAGATACGCAGTATTTT. It yields the protein CASSFTSYSDTQYF. This chain connects TRBV5-1 to TRBJ2-3; TRBD2 is a possible D gene (5 bases). V shed 2 bases and J shed 4 bases, with 11 bases lying between them. Germline CDR1 SGHRS, CDR2 YFSETQ. The CDR3 covers 14 residues.

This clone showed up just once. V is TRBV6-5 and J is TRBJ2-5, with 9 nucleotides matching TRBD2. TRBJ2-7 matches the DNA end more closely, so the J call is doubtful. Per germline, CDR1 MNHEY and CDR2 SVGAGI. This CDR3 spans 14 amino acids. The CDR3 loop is CASSRSGGAYEQYF. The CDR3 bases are TGTGCCAGCAGCCGTAGCGGGGGAGCCTACGAGCAGTACTTC.

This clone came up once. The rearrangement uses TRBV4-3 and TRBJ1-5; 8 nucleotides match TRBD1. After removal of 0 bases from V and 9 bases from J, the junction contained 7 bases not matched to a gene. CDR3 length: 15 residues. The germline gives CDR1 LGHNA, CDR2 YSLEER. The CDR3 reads CASSQDLAGTGPQHF. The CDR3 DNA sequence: TGCGCCAGCAGCCAAGATTTGGCAGGGACAGGGCCCCAGCATTTT.

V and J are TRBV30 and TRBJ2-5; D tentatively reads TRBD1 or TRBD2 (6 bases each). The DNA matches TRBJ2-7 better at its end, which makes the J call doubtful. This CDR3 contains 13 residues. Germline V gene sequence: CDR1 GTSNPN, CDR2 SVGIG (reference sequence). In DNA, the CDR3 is TGTGCCTGGATGGACCGGGGGCACTACGAGCAGTACTTC. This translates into CAWMDRGHYEQYF.

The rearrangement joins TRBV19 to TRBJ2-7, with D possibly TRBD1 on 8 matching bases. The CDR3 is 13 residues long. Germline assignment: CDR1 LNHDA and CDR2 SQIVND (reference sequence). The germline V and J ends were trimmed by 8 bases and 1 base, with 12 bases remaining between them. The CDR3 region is CASAGDRSYEQYF. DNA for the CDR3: TGTGCCAGTGCGGGGGACAGGTCCTACGAGCAGTACTTC.

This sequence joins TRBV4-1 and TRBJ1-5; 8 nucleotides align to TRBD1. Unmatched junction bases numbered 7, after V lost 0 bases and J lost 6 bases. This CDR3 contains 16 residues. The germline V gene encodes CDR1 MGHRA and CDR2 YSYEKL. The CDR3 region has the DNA TGCGCCAGCAGCCAAGAGAGGACAGGGAGGTTTCAGCCCCAGCATTTT. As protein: CASSQERTGRFQPQHF.

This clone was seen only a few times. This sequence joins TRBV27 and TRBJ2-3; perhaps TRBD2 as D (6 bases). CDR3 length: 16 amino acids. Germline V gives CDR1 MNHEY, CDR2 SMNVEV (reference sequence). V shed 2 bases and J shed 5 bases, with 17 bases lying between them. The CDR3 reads CASSLRARGYIDTQYF. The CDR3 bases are TGTGCCAGCAGTTTACGTGCCCGGGGGTATATAGATACGCAGTATTTT.

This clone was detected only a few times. Here the CDR3 DNA reads TGTGCCAGTAGTATCAATGGGAACTCCTACGAGCAGTACTTC. Its protein is CASSINGNSYEQYF. V and J are TRBV19 and TRBJ2-7; D uncertain. CDR1 is LNHDA and CDR2 is SQIVND in the germline V gene (reference sequence). CDR3 size: 14 residues. The V gene lost 3 bases and the J gene lost 0 bases, with 9 bases spanning the gap.

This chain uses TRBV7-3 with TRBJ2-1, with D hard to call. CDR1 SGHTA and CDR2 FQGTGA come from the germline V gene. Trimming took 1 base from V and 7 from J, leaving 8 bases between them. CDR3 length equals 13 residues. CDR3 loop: CASSLNAVNEQFF. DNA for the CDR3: TGTGCCAGCAGCTTAAACGCGGTGAATGAGCAGTTCTTC.

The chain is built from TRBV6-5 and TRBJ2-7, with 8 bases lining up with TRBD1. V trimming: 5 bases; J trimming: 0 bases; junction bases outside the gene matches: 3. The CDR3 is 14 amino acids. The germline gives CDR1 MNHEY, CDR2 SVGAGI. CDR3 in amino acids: CASSRQGNSYEQYF. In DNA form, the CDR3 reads TGTGCCAGCAGTAGACAGGGGAACTCCTACGAGCAGTACTTC.

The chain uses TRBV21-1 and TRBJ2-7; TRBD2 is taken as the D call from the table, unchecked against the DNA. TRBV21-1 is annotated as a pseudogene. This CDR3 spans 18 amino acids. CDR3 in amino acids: CASSKEGLAGSSSYEQYF. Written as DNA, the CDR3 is TGTGCCAGCAGCAAGGAGGGACTAGCGGGGAGCTCCTCCTACGAGCAGTACTTC.

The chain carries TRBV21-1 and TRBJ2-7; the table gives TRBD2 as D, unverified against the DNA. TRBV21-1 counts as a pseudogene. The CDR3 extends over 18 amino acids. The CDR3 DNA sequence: TGTGCCAGCAAGGGTCTGAGAGGGGCTAGCGGGAGTATCTACGAGCAGTACTTC. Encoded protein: CASKGLRGASGSIYEQYF.

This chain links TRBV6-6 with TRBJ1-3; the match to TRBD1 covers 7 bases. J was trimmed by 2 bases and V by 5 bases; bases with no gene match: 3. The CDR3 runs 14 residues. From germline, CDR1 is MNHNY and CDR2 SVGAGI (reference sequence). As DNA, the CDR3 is TGTGCCAGCAGTACCGACAGGGCTGGAAACACCATATATTTT. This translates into CASSTDRAGNTIYF.

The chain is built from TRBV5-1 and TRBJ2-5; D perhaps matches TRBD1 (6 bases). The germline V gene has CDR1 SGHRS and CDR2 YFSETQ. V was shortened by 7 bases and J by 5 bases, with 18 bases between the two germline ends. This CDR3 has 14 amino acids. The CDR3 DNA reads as TGCGCCAGCCAAACAGGGCCTGGACCGGAGACCCAGTACTTC. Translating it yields CASQTGPGPETQYF.

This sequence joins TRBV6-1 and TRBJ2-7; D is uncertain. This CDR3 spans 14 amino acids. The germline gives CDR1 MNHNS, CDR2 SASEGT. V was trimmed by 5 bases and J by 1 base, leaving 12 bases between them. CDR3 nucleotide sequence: TGTGCCAGCAGTCAACAACCAAGTTCCTACGAGCAGTACTTC. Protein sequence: CASSQQPSSYEQYF.

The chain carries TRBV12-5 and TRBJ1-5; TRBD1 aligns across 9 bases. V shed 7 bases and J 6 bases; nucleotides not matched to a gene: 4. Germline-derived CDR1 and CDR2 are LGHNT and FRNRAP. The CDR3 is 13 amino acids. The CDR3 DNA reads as TGTGCTAGTGCCGGGACAGGGAGTCAGCCCCAGCATTTT. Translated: CASAGTGSQPQHF.

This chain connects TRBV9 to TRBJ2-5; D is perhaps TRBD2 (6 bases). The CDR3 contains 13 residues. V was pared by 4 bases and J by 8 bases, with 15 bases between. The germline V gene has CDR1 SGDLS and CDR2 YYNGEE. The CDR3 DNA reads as TGTGCCAGCAGCTCAGGGACTTTTGGAACCCAGTACTTC. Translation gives CASSSGTFGTQYF.

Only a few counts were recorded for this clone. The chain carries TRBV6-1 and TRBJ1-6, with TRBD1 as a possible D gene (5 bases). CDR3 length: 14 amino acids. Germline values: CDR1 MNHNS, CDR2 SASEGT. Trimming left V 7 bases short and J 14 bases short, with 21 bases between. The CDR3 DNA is TGTGCCAGCAAGACGCCGACAGCCTCTGTGGCCCTCCACTTT. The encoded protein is CASKTPTASVALHF.

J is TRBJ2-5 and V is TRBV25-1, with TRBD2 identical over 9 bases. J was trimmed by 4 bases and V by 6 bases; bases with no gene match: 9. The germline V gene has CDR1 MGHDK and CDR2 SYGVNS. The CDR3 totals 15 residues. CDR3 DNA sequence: TGTGCCAGCAGCTCTACGCGGGGGGGCGGAGAGACCCAGTACTTC. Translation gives CASSSTRGGGETQYF.

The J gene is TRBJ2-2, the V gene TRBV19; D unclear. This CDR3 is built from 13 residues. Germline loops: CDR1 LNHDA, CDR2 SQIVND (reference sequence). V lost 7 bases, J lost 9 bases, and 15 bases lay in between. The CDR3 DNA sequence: TGTGCCAGTATTGGGCCCTACTTTCGGGAGCTGTTTTTT. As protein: CASIGPYFRELFF.

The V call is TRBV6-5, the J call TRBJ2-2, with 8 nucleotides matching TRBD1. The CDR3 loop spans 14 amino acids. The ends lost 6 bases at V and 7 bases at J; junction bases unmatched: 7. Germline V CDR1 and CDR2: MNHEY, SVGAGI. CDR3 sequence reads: CASRRGQGNGELFF. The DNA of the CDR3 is TGTGCCAGCAGACGTGGACAGGGTAACGGGGAGCTGTTTTTT.

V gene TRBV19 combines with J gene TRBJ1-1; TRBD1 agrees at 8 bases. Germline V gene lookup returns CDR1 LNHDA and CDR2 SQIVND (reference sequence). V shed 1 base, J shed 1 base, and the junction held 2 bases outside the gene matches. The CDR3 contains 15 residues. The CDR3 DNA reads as TGTGCCAGTAGTATAGTTGACAGGGGGAACACTGAAGCTTTCTTT. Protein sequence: CASSIVDRGNTEAFF.

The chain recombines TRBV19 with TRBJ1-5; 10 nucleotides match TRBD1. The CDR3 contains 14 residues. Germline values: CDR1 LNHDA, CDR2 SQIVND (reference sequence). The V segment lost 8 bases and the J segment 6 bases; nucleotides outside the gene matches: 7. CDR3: CASWDRGGSQPQHF. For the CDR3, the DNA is TGTGCCAGTTGGGACAGGGGAGGAAGTCAGCCCCAGCATTTT.

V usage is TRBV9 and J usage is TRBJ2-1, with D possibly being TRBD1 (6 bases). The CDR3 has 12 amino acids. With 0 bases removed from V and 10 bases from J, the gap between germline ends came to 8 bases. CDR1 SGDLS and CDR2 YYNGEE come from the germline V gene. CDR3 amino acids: CASSVEGQEQFF. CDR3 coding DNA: TGTGCCAGCAGCGTAGAAGGACAGGAGCAGTTCTTC.

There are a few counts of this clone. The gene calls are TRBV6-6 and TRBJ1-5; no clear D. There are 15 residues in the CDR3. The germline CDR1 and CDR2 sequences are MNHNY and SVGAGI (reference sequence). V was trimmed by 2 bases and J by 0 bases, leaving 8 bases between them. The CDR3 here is CASSYLPDSNQPQHF. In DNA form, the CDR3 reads TGTGCCAGCAGTTACCTACCGGATAGCAATCAGCCCCAGCATTTT.

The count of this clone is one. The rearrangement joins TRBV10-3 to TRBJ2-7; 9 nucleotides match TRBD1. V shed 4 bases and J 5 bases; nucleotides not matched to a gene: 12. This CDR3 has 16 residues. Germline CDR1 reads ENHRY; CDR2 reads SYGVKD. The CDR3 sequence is CAISGRTTTGGDEQYF. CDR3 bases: TGTGCCATCAGTGGACGTACTACAACAGGGGGCGACGAGCAGTACTTC.

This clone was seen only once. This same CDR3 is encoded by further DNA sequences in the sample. The CDR3 region has the DNA TGTGCCATCAGTGAGGGAGCGGGGACCGGGGAGCTGTTTTTT. This codes for CAISEGAGTGELFF. This chain connects TRBV10-3 to TRBJ2-2; 7 bases agree with TRBD2. The V segment lost 2 bases and the J segment 5 bases; nucleotides outside the gene matches: 2. The germline V gene encodes CDR1 ENHRY and CDR2 SYGVKD. The CDR3 is 14 amino acids.

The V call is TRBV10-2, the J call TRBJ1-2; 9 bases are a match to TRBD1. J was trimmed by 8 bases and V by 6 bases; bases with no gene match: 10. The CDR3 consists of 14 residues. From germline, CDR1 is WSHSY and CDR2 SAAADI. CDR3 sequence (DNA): TGCGCCAGCAGGGAAACCGGGACAGGGAACGGCTACACCTTC. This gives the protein CASRETGTGNGYTF.